This T cell receptor beta chain was recovered during a study of T cells in Graves' hyperthyroidism and ophthalmopathy. Overall study results and limits: Onset of ophthalmopathy came a median roughly 6.4 months after the model predicted it.

This clonotype was recorded at least ten times. What it binds is not known. The CDR3 consists of 16 residues. Germline V gives CDR1 MDHEN, CDR2 SYDVKM. The V gene lost 1 base and the J gene lost 2 bases, with 12 bases spanning the gap. Using RNA transcripts as the source, TCR beta CDR3 regions were amplified. The HTBI set primed first-round TCR CDR3 RT-PCR. TCRdb re-called the multiplex PCR reads through MiXCR, storing one row per CDR3 protein. The repertoire includes about 270,000 distinct CDR3 sequences, 13% to 15% of them detected once, and roughly 31% sits in the top ten. The chain couples TRBV28 to TRBJ2-1; D uncertain. The sequence derives from a woman between 50 and 59 years old with Graves' hyperthyroidism that later progressed to Graves' ophthalmopathy. The sample comprised blood. The CDR3 here is CASSLFSTGAYNEQFF. For the CDR3, the DNA is TGTGCCAGCAGTTTATTTAGTACTGGGGCCTACAATGAGCAGTTCTTC.